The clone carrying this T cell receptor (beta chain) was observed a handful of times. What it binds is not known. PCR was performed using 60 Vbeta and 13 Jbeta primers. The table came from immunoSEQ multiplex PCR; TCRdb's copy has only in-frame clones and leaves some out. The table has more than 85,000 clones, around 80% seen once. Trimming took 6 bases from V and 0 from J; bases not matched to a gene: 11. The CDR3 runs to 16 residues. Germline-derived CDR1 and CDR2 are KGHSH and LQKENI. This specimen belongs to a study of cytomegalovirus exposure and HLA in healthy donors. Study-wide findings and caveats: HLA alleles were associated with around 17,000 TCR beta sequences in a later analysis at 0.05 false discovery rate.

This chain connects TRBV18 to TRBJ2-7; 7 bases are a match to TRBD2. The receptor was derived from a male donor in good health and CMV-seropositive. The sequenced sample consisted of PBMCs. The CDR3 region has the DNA TGTGCCAGCTCCCAGGGAGTGGGAGGGGCCTCCTACGAGCAGTACTTC. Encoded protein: CASSQGVGGASYEQYF.